This TCR beta chain was recorded in a study of T cells in Graves' hyperthyroidism and ophthalmopathy. RNA transcripts served as the template for amplifying TCR beta CDR3 regions. The HTBI primer set served for first-round RT-PCR of the TCR CDR3. TCRdb passed the multiplex PCR reads through MiXCR, listing each CDR3 protein once. The data contain roughly 570,000 distinct CDR3 sequences, 46% of them singletons. The V end lost 0 bases, the J end lost 5 bases, and 16 bases lay between the germline ends. The germline CDR1 and CDR2 sequences are MGHRA and YSYEKL. There are 17 residues in the CDR3. Graves' hyperthyroidism qualified as stable when ophthalmopathy did not progress within 18 months. On the basis of clinical symptoms, serum thyroxine and TRAb, thyroid ultrasound and orbital computed tomography, diagnoses were made.

The sample was peripheral blood or thyroid tissue (not recorded which). The sequence came from a woman in her late teens or twenties with Graves' hyperthyroidism. J is TRBJ2-2 and V is TRBV4-1; a weak D match, TRBD2 (5 bases). The CDR3 DNA reads as TGCGCCAGCAGCCAAGATAGGTCTGGACTCCGGACCGGGGAGCTGTTTTTT. Protein sequence: CASSQDRSGLRTGELFF.